The T cell receptor (beta chain) under discussion was sequenced for a study of liver allograft versus peripheral blood T cells. The overall study: Comparisons were made between T cell receptor repertoires found in transplanted livers and those circulating in recipients' peripheral blood. Regarding the study as a whole: Within liver allografts, T cell receptor repertoires were reportedly different from those in peripheral blood.

This clonotype qualifies as medium-sized. The antigen remains undetermined. Germline V CDR1 and CDR2: LNHDA, SQIVND (reference sequence). V gave up 0 bases and J gave up 6 bases, with 9 bases separating them. CDR3 length equals 15 residues. TCRdb re-analysed the reads in MiXCR, keeping a single row per CDR3 protein. In the table there are a few thousand distinct CDR3 sequences, 16% of which are singletons. J is TRBJ1-6 and V is TRBV19; the D is unclear. The sequence was collected from a human patient who had a liver transplant. Part of the T cell pool may stem from the graft donor. CDR3 sequence (DNA): TGTGCCAGTAGTATAGATCAGGCAGCTAATTCACCCCTCCACTTT. Translated: CASSIDQAANSPLHF.